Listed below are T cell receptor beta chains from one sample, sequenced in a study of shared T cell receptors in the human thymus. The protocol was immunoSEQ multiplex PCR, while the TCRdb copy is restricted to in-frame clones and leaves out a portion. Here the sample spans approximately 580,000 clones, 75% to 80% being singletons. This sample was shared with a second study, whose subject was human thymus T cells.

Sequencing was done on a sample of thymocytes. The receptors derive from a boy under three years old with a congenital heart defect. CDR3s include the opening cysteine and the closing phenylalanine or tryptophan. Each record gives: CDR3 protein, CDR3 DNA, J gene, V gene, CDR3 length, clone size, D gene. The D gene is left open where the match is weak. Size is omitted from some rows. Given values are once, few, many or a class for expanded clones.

cdr3_aa: CASSMSAGIYGDTQYF
cdr3_nt: TGTGCCAGTAGTATGAGTGCGGGCATTTACGGAGATACGCAGTATTTT
j_call: TRBJ2-3
v_call: TRBV19
cdr3_length: 16
clone_size: .
d_call: .

cdr3_aa: CASSVAQAGQGYGYTF
cdr3_nt: TGTGCCAGCAGCGTAGCCCAAGCGGGACAGGGGTATGGCTACACCTTC
j_call: TRBJ1-2
v_call: TRBV9
cdr3_length: 16
clone_size: once
d_call: TRBD1

cdr3_aa: CASSQGAPGRRTGELFF
cdr3_nt: TGCGCCAGCAGCCAAGGGGCCCCAGGGAGGAGGACCGGGGAGCTGTTTTTT
j_call: TRBJ2-2
v_call: TRBV4-1
cdr3_length: 17
clone_size: few
d_call: .

cdr3_aa: CASSLDNSGRRETQYF
cdr3_nt: TGTGCCAGCAGCTTAGACAATAGCGGGAGGCGCGAGACCCAGTACTTC
j_call: TRBJ2-5
v_call: TRBV11-2
cdr3_length: 16
clone_size: .
d_call: TRBD2

cdr3_aa: CASSSIPILSGRIAKNIQYF
cdr3_nt: TGTGCCAGCAGTTCGATACCTATCCTTAGCGGGCGAATAGCCAAAAACATTCAGTACTTC
j_call: TRBJ2-4
v_call: TRBV28
cdr3_length: 20
clone_size: .
d_call: TRBD2

cdr3_aa: CASSQGGDGDEKLFF
cdr3_nt: TGCGCCAGCAGCCAGGGGGGGGACGGAGATGAAAAACTGTTTTTT
j_call: TRBJ1-4
v_call: TRBV4-3
cdr3_length: 15
clone_size: .
d_call: .

cdr3_aa: CASNQKGTSGRGSYEQYF
cdr3_nt: TGCGCCAGCAACCAGAAGGGGACTAGCGGTCGCGGCTCCTACGAGCAGTACTTC
j_call: TRBJ2-7
v_call: TRBV10-1
cdr3_length: 18
clone_size: .
d_call: TRBD2

cdr3_aa: CASSLAQASGSTGELFF
cdr3_nt: TGTGCCAGCAGCTTAGCGCAGGCTAGCGGGAGCACCGGGGAGCTGTTTTTT
j_call: TRBJ2-2
v_call: TRBV7-2
cdr3_length: 17
clone_size: .
d_call: TRBD2

cdr3_aa: CASSLPAGTGSYEQYF
cdr3_nt: TGTGCCAGCAGCTTGCCGGCCGGGACAGGGTCCTACGAGCAGTACTTC
j_call: TRBJ2-7
v_call: TRBV7-2
cdr3_length: 16
clone_size: .
d_call: TRBD1

cdr3_aa: CAYRWEGNEKLFF
cdr3_nt: TGTGCCTACCGCTGGGAGGGTAATGAAAAACTGTTTTTT
j_call: TRBJ1-4
v_call: TRBV25-1
cdr3_length: 13
clone_size: .
d_call: .

cdr3_aa: CASSIVWQCGAKNIQYF
cdr3_nt: TGTGCCAGTAGTATAGTGTGGCAGTGCGGGGCCAAAAACATTCAGTACTTC
j_call: TRBJ2-4
v_call: TRBV19
cdr3_length: 17
clone_size: few
d_call: .

cdr3_aa: CAWSVPSGPTDTQYF
cdr3_nt: TGTGCCTGGAGTGTACCTAGCGGCCCCACAGATACGCAGTATTTT
j_call: TRBJ2-3
v_call: TRBV30
cdr3_length: 15
clone_size: .
d_call: TRBD2

cdr3_aa: CASSDTPGQGGDNEQFF
cdr3_nt: TGTGCCAGCAGCGACACCCCGGGACAGGGTGGAGACAATGAGCAGTTCTTC
j_call: TRBJ2-1
v_call: TRBV9
cdr3_length: 17
clone_size: .
d_call: TRBD1

cdr3_aa: CASSLGQGPPGNTIYF
cdr3_nt: TGTGCCAGCAGTTTGGGACAGGGCCCTCCTGGAAACACCATATATTTT
j_call: TRBJ1-3
v_call: TRBV28
cdr3_length: 16
clone_size: .
d_call: TRBD1

cdr3_aa: CASSPWGRSRYNEQFF
cdr3_nt: TGTGCCAGCAGTCCCTGGGGCCGCAGCCGATACAATGAGCAGTTCTTC
j_call: TRBJ2-1
v_call: TRBV27
cdr3_length: 16
clone_size: .
d_call: .

cdr3_aa: CASTSGGSNHEQFF
cdr3_nt: .
j_call: TRBJ2-1
v_call: TRBV6-5
cdr3_length: 14
clone_size: .
d_call: .

cdr3_aa: CASSLGSMITDTQYF
cdr3_nt: TGCGCCAGCAGCTTGGGGAGTATGATCACAGATACGCAGTATTTT
j_call: TRBJ2-3
v_call: TRBV4-1
cdr3_length: 15
clone_size: .
d_call: .

cdr3_aa: CASGPLRQSGNTIYF
cdr3_nt: TGTGCTAGTGGACCCCTCCGACAGAGTGGAAACACCATATATTTT
j_call: TRBJ1-3
v_call: TRBV12-5
cdr3_length: 15
clone_size: .
d_call: .

cdr3_aa: CASSYSPDKTNTEAFF
cdr3_nt: TGTGCCAGCAGTTACTCGCCGGACAAGACGAACACTGAAGCTTTCTTT
j_call: TRBJ1-1
v_call: TRBV6-5
cdr3_length: 16
clone_size: .
d_call: .

cdr3_aa: CASSFRGALDGYTF
cdr3_nt: TGTGCCAGCAGTTTTCGGGGTGCCCTGGATGGCTACACCTTC
j_call: TRBJ1-2
v_call: TRBV27
cdr3_length: 14
clone_size: .
d_call: .

cdr3_aa: CASRQKQGGVYEQYF
cdr3_nt: TGTGCCAGCAGGCAAAAACAGGGTGGAGTCTACGAGCAGTACTTC
j_call: TRBJ2-7
v_call: TRBV27
cdr3_length: 15
clone_size: .
d_call: .

cdr3_aa: CASSDAGDGNSPLHF
cdr3_nt: TGTGCCAGCAGCGACGCAGGTGATGGTAATTCACCCCTCCACTTT
j_call: TRBJ1-6
v_call: TRBV9
cdr3_length: 15
clone_size: .
d_call: .

cdr3_aa: CASRVNRASGANVLTF
cdr3_nt: TGTGCCAGCAGGGTTAACAGGGCCTCTGGGGCCAACGTCCTGACTTTC
j_call: TRBJ2-6
v_call: TRBV9
cdr3_length: 16
clone_size: .
d_call: .

cdr3_aa: CASPRDRDNYGYTF
cdr3_nt: TGTGCCAGCCCCCGGGACAGAGATAACTATGGCTACACCTTC
j_call: TRBJ1-2
v_call: TRBV11-2
cdr3_length: 14
clone_size: .
d_call: TRBD1

cdr3_aa: CASGPGGRGYTF
cdr3_nt: TGTGCCAGCGGGCCAGGGGGCAGGGGCTACACCTTC
j_call: TRBJ1-2
v_call: TRBV27
cdr3_length: 12
clone_size: once
d_call: TRBD1

cdr3_aa: CASSVARDREKGAGNTIYF
cdr3_nt: TGTGCCAGCAGCGTCGCCCGGGACAGGGAAAAGGGCGCTGGAAACACCATATATTTT
j_call: TRBJ1-3
v_call: TRBV9
cdr3_length: 19
clone_size: .
d_call: TRBD1

cdr3_aa: CASTVRLLAGETDTQYF
cdr3_nt: TGTGCCAGTACCGTACGTCTACTAGCGGGAGAGACAGATACGCAGTATTTT
j_call: TRBJ2-3
v_call: TRBV19
cdr3_length: 17
clone_size: .
d_call: TRBD2

cdr3_aa: CASSPRGKEGEKLFF
cdr3_nt: TGTGCCAGCAGCCCAAGGGGGAAAGAGGGTGAAAAACTGTTTTTT
j_call: TRBJ1-4
v_call: TRBV7-2
cdr3_length: 15
clone_size: .
d_call: .

cdr3_aa: CASSPQDRQPYEQYF
cdr3_nt: TGTGCCAGCAGTCCGCAAGACCGACAACCCTACGAGCAGTACTTC
j_call: TRBJ2-7
v_call: TRBV27
cdr3_length: 15
clone_size: .
d_call: .

cdr3_aa: CASSIEASGSSTDTQYF
cdr3_nt: TGTGCCAGTAGTATAGAAGCTAGCGGGAGTAGCACAGATACGCAGTATTTT
j_call: TRBJ2-3
v_call: TRBV19
cdr3_length: 17
clone_size: few
d_call: TRBD2

cdr3_aa: CASRSGSSDTQYF
cdr3_nt: TGTGCCAGCCGTAGCGGGAGCTCAGATACGCAGTATTTT
j_call: TRBJ2-3
v_call: TRBV5-6
cdr3_length: 13
clone_size: .
d_call: TRBD2

cdr3_aa: CASSQEGGRNTGELFF
cdr3_nt: TGCGCCAGCAGCCAAGAAGGCGGCCGGAACACCGGGGAGCTGTTTTTT
j_call: TRBJ2-2
v_call: TRBV4-3
cdr3_length: 16
clone_size: .
d_call: .

cdr3_aa: CASKRRASGVSSYEQYF
cdr3_nt: TGTGCCAGCAAGAGGAGGGCTAGCGGGGTAAGCTCCTACGAGCAGTACTTC
j_call: TRBJ2-7
v_call: TRBV2
cdr3_length: 17
clone_size: .
d_call: TRBD2

cdr3_aa: CASSPPPISGTSGMYRPPYEQYF
cdr3_nt: TGCGCCAGCAGTCCTCCCCCCATTTCCGGGACTAGCGGGATGTACCGCCCCCCGTACGAGCAGTACTTC
j_call: TRBJ2-7
v_call: TRBV10-1
cdr3_length: 23
clone_size: .
d_call: TRBD2

cdr3_aa: CASSPVRDRGPRTDTQYF
cdr3_nt: TGTGCCAGCAGCCCTGTGCGGGACAGGGGGCCGCGCACAGATACGCAGTATTTT
j_call: TRBJ2-3
v_call: TRBV27
cdr3_length: 18
clone_size: .
d_call: TRBD1

cdr3_aa: CAISESRTSGRRTDTQYF
cdr3_nt: TGTGCCATCAGTGAGTCAAGGACTAGCGGGCGACGCACAGATACGCAGTATTTT
j_call: TRBJ2-3
v_call: TRBV10-3
cdr3_length: 18
clone_size: .
d_call: TRBD2

cdr3_aa: CASSPRTVGYNEQFF
cdr3_nt: TGTGCCAGCAGCCCCCGGACAGTCGGGTACAATGAGCAGTTCTTC
j_call: TRBJ2-1
v_call: TRBV7-7
cdr3_length: 15
clone_size: .
d_call: .

cdr3_aa: CATSQPQQGVWRYEQYF
cdr3_nt: TGTGCCACCAGCCAACCACAACAGGGAGTCTGGCGCTACGAGCAGTACTTC
j_call: TRBJ2-7
v_call: TRBV15
cdr3_length: 17
clone_size: few
d_call: .

cdr3_aa: CASSLSRGQGQSEQYF
cdr3_nt: TGTGCCAGCAGCTTATCAAGGGGACAGGGTCAGTCCGAGCAGTACTTC
j_call: TRBJ2-7
v_call: TRBV7-9
cdr3_length: 16
clone_size: .
d_call: TRBD1

cdr3_aa: CASSQDPSAQETQYF
cdr3_nt: TGTGCCAGCAGCCAAGATCCCAGCGCCCAAGAGACCCAGTACTTC
j_call: TRBJ2-5
v_call: TRBV4-2
cdr3_length: 15
clone_size: .
d_call: .

cdr3_aa: CASSFPRGREGNEQFF
cdr3_nt: TGTGCCAGCAGTTTCCCCCGGGGGCGGGAGGGGAATGAGCAGTTCTTC
j_call: TRBJ2-1
v_call: TRBV28
cdr3_length: 16
clone_size: .
d_call: TRBD2

cdr3_aa: CASSAQGGSSGYQETQYF
cdr3_nt: TGTGCCAGCAGCGCGCAGGGGGGTAGTAGCGGTTACCAAGAGACCCAGTACTTC
j_call: TRBJ2-5
v_call: TRBV5-4
cdr3_length: 18
clone_size: few
d_call: .

cdr3_aa: CASSFGTSEYDTQYF
cdr3_nt: TGCGCCAGCAGCTTCGGGACTAGCGAGTACGATACGCAGTATTTT
j_call: TRBJ2-3
v_call: TRBV5-1
cdr3_length: 15
clone_size: .
d_call: TRBD2

cdr3_aa: CATSRDSGRINPHYEQYF
cdr3_nt: TGTGCCACCAGCAGAGATAGCGGGAGGATTAATCCACACTACGAGCAGTACTTC
j_call: TRBJ2-7
v_call: TRBV15
cdr3_length: 18
clone_size: .
d_call: TRBD2

cdr3_aa: CASSVGLQGTEGYTF
cdr3_nt: TGTGCCAGTAGTGTTGGACTTCAGGGGACGGAGGGCTACACCTTC
j_call: TRBJ1-2
v_call: TRBV19
cdr3_length: 15
clone_size: .
d_call: .

cdr3_aa: CASSLGGTSYNEQFF
cdr3_nt: TGTGCCAGCAGCTTAGGTGGGACTAGTTACAATGAGCAGTTCTTC
j_call: TRBJ2-1
v_call: TRBV7-6
cdr3_length: 15
clone_size: .
d_call: TRBD2

cdr3_aa: CASSPHPDRPDYEQYF
cdr3_nt: TGTGCCAGTAGTCCCCACCCGGACAGGCCGGACTACGAGCAGTACTTC
j_call: TRBJ2-7
v_call: TRBV19
cdr3_length: 16
clone_size: .
d_call: TRBD1

cdr3_aa: CASSLETGGYTF
cdr3_nt: TGTGCCAGCAGCTTAGAAACGGGTGGCTACACCTTC
j_call: TRBJ1-2
v_call: TRBV13
cdr3_length: 12
clone_size: .
d_call: .

cdr3_aa: CASSFQGASYNEQFF
cdr3_nt: TGTGCCAGCAGTTTCCAGGGGGCCTCCTACAATGAGCAGTTCTTC
j_call: TRBJ2-1
v_call: TRBV28
cdr3_length: 15
clone_size: .
d_call: TRBD1

cdr3_aa: CASTPSGGENQPQHF
cdr3_nt: TGTGCCAGCACCCCCTCGGGGGGTGAGAATCAGCCCCAGCATTTT
j_call: TRBJ1-5
v_call: TRBV6-6
cdr3_length: 15
clone_size: once
d_call: .